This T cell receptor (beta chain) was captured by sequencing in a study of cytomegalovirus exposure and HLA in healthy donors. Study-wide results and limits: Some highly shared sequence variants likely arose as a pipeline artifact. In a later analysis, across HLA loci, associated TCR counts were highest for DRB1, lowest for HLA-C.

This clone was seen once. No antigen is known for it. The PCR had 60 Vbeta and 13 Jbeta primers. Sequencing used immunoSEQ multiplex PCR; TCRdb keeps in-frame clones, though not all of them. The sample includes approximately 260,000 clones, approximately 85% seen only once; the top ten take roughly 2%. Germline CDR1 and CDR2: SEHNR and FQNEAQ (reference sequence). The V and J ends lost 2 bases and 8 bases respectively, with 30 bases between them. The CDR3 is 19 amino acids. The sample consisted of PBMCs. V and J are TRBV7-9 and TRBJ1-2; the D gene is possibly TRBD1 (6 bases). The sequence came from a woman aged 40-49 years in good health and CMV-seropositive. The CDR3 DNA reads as TGTGCCAGCAGCTTATCTATTCGGAACCCCCAGGGGCCCCTATGGGGCTACACCTTC. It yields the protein CASSLSIRNPQGPLWGYTF.